These T cell receptor beta chains were read from a single sample in a study of a mutant IDH1 vaccine in newly diagnosed glioma. Assay: immunoSEQ multiplex PCR; the TCRdb copy retains only in-frame clones and omits some. The sample records about 32,000 clones, roughly 75% being singletons. For these receptors, no antigen is known. Sequences were derived from PBMCs, sampled from a glioma patient whose treatment included an IDH1 peptide vaccine. The source of these receptors is a woman aged 40 to 55 with glioma. Each CDR3 is given with its conserved first and last residue. The order of the fields is V gene, J gene, D gene, clone size, CDR3 DNA, CDR3 protein. A D gene is named only where the DNA matches it firmly. The size entry is marked missing in some rows and otherwise reads once, few, many or a size class.

TRBV6-5	TRBJ1-1	NA	NA	TGTGCCAGCAGCCAAAGACGGGAGTATGAAGCTTTCTTT	CASSQRREYEAFF
TRBV13	TRBJ1-6	TRBD1	NA	TGTGCCAGCAGCCCCAGGGGGCAGGGTAATTCACCCCTCCACTTT	CASSPRGQGNSPLHF
TRBV25-1	TRBJ1-4	TRBD1	NA	TGTGCCAGCAGAGACCCCGGGACAGGGCATGAAAAACTGTTTTTT	CASRDPGTGHEKLFF
TRBV6-5	TRBJ2-7	TRBD2	once	TGTGCCAGCAGTTACACGGGGGGGCTGAACGAGCAGTACTTC	CASSYTGGLNEQYF
TRBV5-6	TRBJ2-5	NA	NA	TGTGCCAGCAGCTTGGCCCCGGCTCCACAAGAGACCCAGTACTTC	CASSLAPAPQETQYF
TRBV15	TRBJ2-3	NA	NA	TGTGCCACCAGCAGAGATATAACAGACTACACAGATACGCAGTATTTT	CATSRDITDYTDTQYF
TRBV7-8	TRBJ1-3	TRBD1	NA	TGTGCCAGCAGCTTACGGTCTGGGGACAGGTCCTCTGGAAACACCATATATTTT	CASSLRSGDRSSGNTIYF
TRBV7-2	TRBJ2-3	NA	NA	TGTGCCAGCAGCTGGGGGGCGAATACGCAGTATTTT	CASSWGANTQYF
TRBV7-2	TRBJ2-2	TRBD1	NA	TGTGCCAGCAGCTTAGTGGGACAGGGGACCGGGGAGCTGTTTTTT	CASSLVGQGTGELFF
TRBV6-1	TRBJ1-2	NA	NA	TGTGCCAGCAGTGAACCCAAGGGCGGAGGCTATGGCTACACCTTC	CASSEPKGGGYGYTF
TRBV9	TRBJ1-1	TRBD1	NA	TGTGCCAGCAGCGTAGTATATCCAGGGGGGAACACTGAAGCTTTCTTT	CASSVVYPGGNTEAFF
TRBV2	TRBJ2-3	TRBD2	NA	TGTGCCAGCCGGCTAGCGGGGGGCGCTCCAGATACGCAGTATTTT	CASRLAGGAPDTQYF
TRBV4-3	TRBJ2-5	NA	NA	TGCGCCAGCAGCCCGTACTTACAGGGAGGCCAAGAGACCCAGTACTTC	CASSPYLQGGQETQYF
TRBV27	TRBJ1-4	TRBD1	NA	TGTGCCAGCTCTTTGGCACAGGGGGGGACCAAGACTAATGAAAAACTGTTTTTT	CASSLAQGGTKTNEKLFF
TRBV6-6	TRBJ1-1	NA	NA	TGTGCCAGCAGCCCCGGGGGGGCTGAAGCTTTCTTT	CASSPGGAEAFF
TRBV2	TRBJ1-4	NA	NA	TGTGCCAGCAGTGCGGAGCGGGGGCCCAGTGAAAAACTGTTTTTT	CASSAERGPSEKLFF
TRBV9	TRBJ1-5	NA	NA	TGTGCCAGCAGCACCGACGGGGATGGCAATCAGCCCCAGCATTTT	CASSTDGDGNQPQHF
TRBV6-1	TRBJ1-5	NA	NA	TGTGCCAGCAGTGCGTTTTCACAGGGTTGGATACAGCCCCAGCATTTT	CASSAFSQGWIQPQHF
TRBV2	TRBJ1-5	NA	NA	TGTGCCAGCAGTGAGGGACTGTTGCAGCTTCGTAGCAATCAGCCCCAGCATTTT	CASSEGLLQLRSNQPQHF
TRBV5-1	TRBJ2-5	NA	once	TGCGCCAGCAGCTTGGCGGGGGTCCAAGAGACCCAGTACTTC	CASSLAGVQETQYF
TRBV6-1	TRBJ2-7	TRBD1	NA	TGTGCCATCTATGGAACCGGGACAGGGGGGTACGAGCAGTACTTC	CAIYGTGTGGYEQYF
TRBV5-1	TRBJ2-2	NA	NA	TGCGCCGGCAGCCAACAGGACACCGGGGAGCTGTTTTTT	CAGSQQDTGELFF
TRBV9	TRBJ2-3	TRBD2	once	TGTGCCAGCAGCGTAGCGGGGGGAGAAACAGATACGCAGTATTTT	CASSVAGGETDTQYF
TRBV5-1	TRBJ2-5	TRBD2	NA	TGCGCCAGCAGCTGGAGGGGCAGCGGGGGGCCTCAAGAGACCCAGTACTTC	CASSWRGSGGPQETQYF
TRBV4-1	TRBJ2-7	NA	NA	TGCGCCAGCAGCCCCAGACAGGGGAGGGGCGAGCAGTACTTC	CASSPRQGRGEQYF
TRBV7-2	TRBJ2-7	NA	NA	TGTGCCAGCAGCTTGACGGGGGTCTACGAGCAGTACTTC	CASSLTGVYEQYF
TRBV19	TRBJ1-1	NA	NA	TGTGCCAGTAACGCACTTAAGAGGACTGAAGCTTTCTTT	CASNALKRTEAFF
TRBV9	TRBJ2-1	NA	NA	TGTGCCAGCAGCGCCTCATACAATGAGCAGTTCTTC	CASSASYNEQFF
TRBV2	TRBJ1-5	NA	NA	TGTGCCAGCAGTGAACAGAGCAATCAGCCCCAGCATTTT	CASSEQSNQPQHF
TRBV20-1	TRBJ2-3	NA	NA	TGCAGTCCCAATACGCAGTATTTT	CSPNTQYF
TRBV9	TRBJ2-3	NA	NA	TGTGCCAGCAGCCCCTGGAGCAGTAGCACAGATACGCAGTATTTT	CASSPWSSSTDTQYF
TRBV27	TRBJ1-1	TRBD1	few	TGTGCCAGCAGTCGTCTGCAAAGGGACAGTGAAGCTTTCTTT	CASSRLQRDSEAFF
TRBV5-8	TRBJ2-2	NA	NA	TGTGCCAGCAGCTTGGTCCCGGGGGCAGGGACCGGGGAGCTGTTTTTT	CASSLVPGAGTGELFF
TRBV5-1	TRBJ2-7	TRBD2	NA	TGCGCCAGCAGCTTTGAATCCTCGACTAGCGGGGACGAGCAGTACTTC	CASSFESSTSGDEQYF
TRBV7-8	TRBJ1-5	NA	NA	TGTGCCAGCAGCTTAGAAGCAGCTAGGAATCAGCCCCAGCATTTT	CASSLEAARNQPQHF
TRBV2	TRBJ2-2	NA	NA	TGTGCCAGCAAGGGGGACGGGGAGCTGTTTTTT	CASKGDGELFF
TRBV5-5	TRBJ1-6	TRBD1	NA	TGTGCCAGCAGCCCCCGGGACAGGGGGCTTAATTCACCCCTCCACTTT	CASSPRDRGLNSPLHF
TRBV27	TRBJ2-3	TRBD2	NA	TGTGCCAGCAGTAACTGGACTAGCGGGGGCACAGATACGCAGTATTTT	CASSNWTSGGTDTQYF
TRBV5-1	TRBJ2-2	NA	few	TGCGCCAGCAGCTTACAGGGTGGCACCGGGGAGCTGTTTTTT	CASSLQGGTGELFF
TRBV5-5	TRBJ1-1	NA	NA	TGTGCCAGCAGCTGGTTCTGGGGGAACACTGAAGCTTTCTTT	CASSWFWGNTEAFF
TRBV5-6	TRBJ2-3	NA	NA	TGTGCCAGCAGGATCCTTGGACAGAAGAGCACAGATACGCAGTATTTT	CASRILGQKSTDTQYF
TRBV4-3	TRBJ2-2	NA	once	TGCGCCAGCAGCCTGGACGGAGTCTTAGGGACCGGGGAGCTGTTTTTT	CASSLDGVLGTGELFF
TRBV18	TRBJ1-1	TRBD1	NA	TGTGCCAGCTCACCACCGGACAGGGTGGACACTGAAGCTTTCTTT	CASSPPDRVDTEAFF
TRBV11-1	TRBJ2-3	NA	once	TGTGCCAGCAGCTTAAGGGCGCCTAGGGCCCTAGATACGCAGTATTTT	CASSLRAPRALDTQYF
TRBV27	TRBJ1-2	TRBD1	NA	TGTGCCAGCAGGCCATTTCCGGGACAGGGACGAAGCCCTAAGACCTTC	CASRPFPGQGRSPKTF
TRBV6-5	TRBJ1-6	NA	few	TGTGCCAGCAGGGACCGGGGCGGATATAATTCACCCCTCCACTTT	CASRDRGGYNSPLHF
TRBV4-1	TRBJ1-6	NA	NA	TGCGCCAGCAGCCAACTAAGGGGGTTTCTTTCACCCCTCCACTTT	CASSQLRGFLSPLHF
TRBV21-1	TRBJ1-6	NA	NA	TGTGCCAGCAGCAAGGTTCTGTCGGGGAGCTCCTATAATTCACCCCTCCACTTT	CASSKVLSGSSYNSPLHF
TRBV7-6	TRBJ1-3	NA	NA	TGTGCCAGCAGCTTAGCGGCGGGAAACACCATATATTTT	CASSLAAGNTIYF
TRBV6-4	TRBJ1-2	NA	NA	TGTGCCAGCAGTGACTCGAGGGTCAAGGGCTACACCTTC	CASSDSRVKGYTF
TRBV2	TRBJ2-5	NA	NA	TGTGCCAGCCAGGGCATAAACCAAGAGACCCAGTACTTC	CASQGINQETQYF
TRBV7-6	TRBJ2-3	NA	NA	TGTGCCAGCAGCTTAGCGGACGGGAGCACAGATACGCAGTATTTT	CASSLADGSTDTQYF
TRBV10-1	TRBJ1-1	NA	NA	TGCGCGCCCGAAGAGAACACTGAAGCTTTCTTT	CAPEENTEAFF
TRBV30	TRBJ1-4	TRBD1	few	TGTGCCTGGAGTGGCCCGAACAGGGGAGTTGAAAAACTGTTTTTT	CAWSGPNRGVEKLFF
TRBV5-5	TRBJ1-4	TRBD1	NA	TGTGCCAGCACCAAGGACAGGACCGGTGAAAAACTGTTTTTT	CASTKDRTGEKLFF
TRBV7-9	TRBJ2-7	NA	NA	TGTGCCAGCAGCCCAAGTTCGGGGGGCGACGAGCAGTACTTC	CASSPSSGGDEQYF
TRBV10-3	TRBJ1-2	TRBD1	NA	TGTGCCAATCAGGGACAGAACTATGGCTACACCTTC	CANQGQNYGYTF
TRBV9	TRBJ1-1	NA	NA	TGTGCCAGCACTCAACCCGGAGGGACTGAAGCTTTCTTT	CASTQPGGTEAFF
TRBV27	TRBJ2-3	NA	once	TGTGCCAGCAGTTTAACCAAAGCCACAGATACGCAGTATTTT	CASSLTKATDTQYF
TRBV11-1	TRBJ2-5	NA	NA	TGTGCCAGCAGCTTAGTACAAGCTCGAGAGACCCAGTACTTC	CASSLVQARETQYF